Listed here are 13 T cell receptor beta chains from one sample, sequenced in a study of OX40 agonist ivuxolimab in advanced cancers. Clones were read by immunoSEQ multiplex PCR, and TCRdb kept only the in-frame ones, dropping some. Of 55,000 to 70,000 clones listed, over 80% are singletons. Sequences were derived from CD4+ or CD8+ T cells sorted from blood, sampled in a trial of the OX40 agonist ivuxolimab. The receptors stem from an adult with an advanced solid tumor such as melanoma, head and neck, liver or kidney cancer.

V is TRBV14 and J is TRBJ2-1; D gene uncertain. CDR3 length: 13 residues. The V end was cut by 0 bases, the J end by 10 bases, with 10 bases between. Germline V CDR1 and CDR2: SGHDN, FVKESK. CDR3 sequence: CASSQELVTEQFF. DNA for the CDR3: TGTGCCAGCAGCCAAGAGTTGGTCACGGAGCAGTTCTTC.

This clone was counted a few times. V gene TRBV5-1 combines with J gene TRBJ1-1; D unresolved. Germline V gene lookup returns CDR1 SGHRS and CDR2 YFSETQ. With 4 bases removed from V and 3 bases from J, the gap between germline ends came to 19 bases. The CDR3 runs 16 residues. The CDR3 sequence is CASSLWFRGRDTEAFF. The DNA for the CDR3 is TGCGCCAGCAGCCTGTGGTTCCGAGGGAGGGACACTGAAGCTTTCTTT.

J is TRBJ1-2 and V is TRBV5-4; 10 bases align to TRBD1. Germline V CDR1 and CDR2: SGHNT, YYREEE (reference sequence). The CDR3 extends over 16 amino acids. The trim removed 4 bases at V and 4 bases at J, leaving 10 bases unmatched. The CDR3 bases are TGTGCCAGCAGCGACCGGGACAGGGGAGCGGCCTATGGCTACACCTTC. This sequence encodes CASSDRDRGAAYGYTF.

The rearrangement links TRBV5-5 to TRBJ2-3, with TRBD1 matching over 7 bases. CDR1 is SGHKS, CDR2 YYEKEE, per germline (reference sequence). This CDR3 spans 18 amino acids. The junction had 14 bases not matched to a gene; V was cut back by 0 bases and J by 4 bases. CDR3 amino acids: CASSLGTADRLSSDTQYF. CDR3 nucleotide sequence: TGTGCCAGCAGCTTGGGAACTGCGGACAGGTTATCCTCAGATACGCAGTATTTT.

This clone appeared a single time. This chain joins TRBV19 and TRBJ2-7; the D gene is possibly TRBD1 (5 bases). Trimming cost V 5 bases and J 5 bases, with 10 bases left between them. This CDR3 is 12 amino acids long. CDR1 and CDR2 from the germline V gene are LNHDA and SQIVND (reference sequence). CDR3 amino acids: CASSSQGNEQYF. CDR3 nucleotide sequence: TGTGCCAGTAGTTCTCAGGGTAACGAGCAGTACTTC.

The gene calls are TRBV10-3 and TRBJ2-7; D is unresolved. Trimming removed 4 bases from V and 4 bases from J, with 5 bases in between. CDR1 and CDR2 (germline): ENHRY, SYGVKD. The CDR3 totals 11 residues. CDR3: CAISGGYEQYV. In DNA, the CDR3 is TGTGCCATCAGTGGTGGGTACGAGCAGTACGTC.

This sequence joins TRBV9 and TRBJ2-3; TRBD2 matches at 9 bases. Trimming at V came to 3 bases and at J to 2 bases, leaving 7 bases not matched to a gene. The CDR3 length is 16 residues. The germline CDR1 and CDR2 sequences are SGDLS and YYNGEE. CDR3 amino acids: CASSGGLAFLTDTQYF. Written as DNA, the CDR3 is TGTGCCAGCAGCGGGGGACTAGCCTTTCTCACAGATACGCAGTATTTT.

In DNA form, the CDR3 reads TGTGCCAGCAGCCAAGATTTGGGAAACACCATATATTTT. As protein: CASSQDLGNTIYF. The genes are TRBV4-2 and TRBJ1-3; D is unresolved. The germline CDR1 and CDR2 sequences are LGHNA and YNFKEQ. The CDR3 covers 13 residues. V was pared by 0 bases and J by 4 bases, with 4 bases between.

In this sample, this clone turned up once. The rearrangement joins TRBV5-6 to TRBJ1-1; tentatively, D is TRBD1 (5 bases). V was trimmed by 3 bases and J by 6 bases, leaving 15 bases between them. The CDR3 consists of 14 residues. Germline V gene lookup returns CDR1 SGHDT and CDR2 YYEEEE. CDR3 protein: CASSSRGAAAEAFF. The CDR3 bases are TGTGCCAGCAGCTCGAGGGGCGCGGCCGCTGAAGCTTTCTTT. The variable domain in full, with the rest retrieved from reference TRBV5-6 and TRBJ1-1, is DAGVTQSPTHLIKTRGQQVTLRCSPKSGHDTVSWYQQALGQGPQFIFQYYEEEERQRGNFPDRFSGHQFPNYSSELNVNALLLGDSALYLCASSSRGAAAEAFFGQGTRLTVV.

The rearrangement joins TRBV28 to TRBJ1-1, with unresolved D. The CDR3 runs to 12 residues. CDR1 and CDR2 from the germline V gene are MDHEN and SYDVKM. V lost 7 bases and J 3 bases, leaving 9 bases between the germline ends. The DNA for the CDR3 is TGTGCCAGCACCGGGGAGTACACTGAAGCTTTCTTT. Translation: CASTGEYTEAFF.

This clone was detected only once. The chain employs TRBV4-2 and TRBJ1-6; D is possibly TRBD1 (6 bases). There are 19 residues in the CDR3. V lost 1 base and J 6 bases, leaving 22 bases between the germline ends. Germline V gene sequence: CDR1 LGHNA, CDR2 YNFKEQ. In DNA form, the CDR3 reads TGTGCCAGCAGCCAAGGGCCCGGGGGAGTAGGGGGGGTTAATTCACCCCTCCACTTT. This gives the protein CASSQGPGGVGGVNSPLHF.

In DNA, the CDR3 is TGTGCCAGCTCGCAGGGGACTGCCGAGACCCAGTACTTC. This sequence encodes CASSQGTAETQYF. The rearrangement uses TRBV18 and TRBJ2-5; tentatively, D is TRBD1 or TRBD2 (6 bases each). The CDR3 spans 13 residues. V was pared by 6 bases and J by 5 bases, with 13 bases between. Germline lookup yields CDR1 KGHSH and CDR2 LQKENI.

The V call is TRBV12-5, the J call TRBJ2-1; D may match TRBD1 or TRBD2 (6 bases each). V lost 7 bases, J lost 15 bases, and 22 bases lay in between. The CDR3 is 13 residues long. Germline CDR1 is LGHNT and CDR2 is FRNRAP. The DNA of the CDR3 is TGTGCTAGTGCCCCCCCCGGGGGCGTCTTACCGTTCTTC. Protein sequence: CASAPPGGVLPFF.